This T cell receptor (beta chain) was identified in a study of CD8+CD57+ T cells in acquired aplastic anemia. Turning to the study itself: Reads per healthy sample averaged around 10 million (CD4+) and approximately 12 million (CD8+).

Genomic DNA acted as the template from which TCR beta VDJ combination and CDR3 sequence profiling were carried out. TCRdb called the reads again in MiXCR, with one record for every CDR3 protein. The sample records about 160,000 distinct CDR3 sequences, roughly 48% being singletons. Note on this clonotype: The antigen is unknown.

Trimming left V 2 bases short and J 0 bases short, with 14 bases between. CDR3 size: 17 residues. Looked up from germline, CDR1 is SGHTA and CDR2 is FQGTGA. Study findings and constraints: Over 25 shared CD8+ CDR3s appeared highly expressed within patients' immunodominant clones. Patients were compared with controls for CD8+ Simpson's diversity, and no significant difference emerged.

The receptor was isolated from a human donor in good health. The sequenced sample was sorted CD4+, CD8+, or CD8+CD57+ T cells (not recorded which) from PBMCs. V gene TRBV7-3 combines with J gene TRBJ2-1; D gene uncertain. CDR3 sequence: CASSLVKGIYSYNEQFF. The CDR3 region has the DNA TGTGCCAGCAGCTTAGTTAAAGGGATATACTCCTACAATGAGCAGTTCTTC.